One and the same sample provided the 2 T cell receptor beta chains below, sequenced in a study of OX40 agonist ivuxolimab in advanced cancers. The table came from immunoSEQ multiplex PCR; TCRdb's copy has only in-frame clones and leaves some out. Among 7,000 to 8,500 clones listed, around 85% were seen once. The source was CD4+ or CD8+ T cells sorted from blood, collected in a trial of the OX40 agonist ivuxolimab. All receptors come from an adult with an advanced solid tumor such as melanoma, head and neck, liver or kidney cancer.

In DNA form, the CDR3 reads TGTGCCAGTCGGGACAGCTCCTACGAGCAGTACTTC. This translates into CASRDSSYEQYF. The chain is built from TRBV10-3 and TRBJ2-7; 7 nucleotides line up with TRBD1. The CDR3 totals 12 residues. CDR1 is ENHRY and CDR2 is SYGVKD in the germline V gene. V lost 10 bases and J lost 0; bases outside the gene matches: 3.

This clone was observed once. The chain carries TRBV5-1 and TRBJ2-7; no clear D. Germline lookup yields CDR1 SGHRS and CDR2 YFSETQ. V was clipped by 4 bases and J by 1 base, with 18 bases between them. This CDR3 has 16 amino acids. In nucleotides, the CDR3 is TGCGCCAGCAGCCACAGACGGTCCGCCCGGTCCTACGAGCAGTACTTC. This encodes CASSHRRSARSYEQYF.